The 25 T cell receptor delta chains below all came from one sample that was sequenced in a study of gamma-delta T cells after stem cell transplantation. TCRdb reanalyzed the RT-PCR reads using CATT. The profile covers 1,500 to 2,000 delta-chain clones, with 48% appearing a single time and 32% taken by the ten largest. The sequenced material came from gamma-delta T cells. These receptors originate from a human donor. It is not recorded whose cells these are; they may come from a transplant donor.

On this clone itself: This sequence may be a read error, since a much larger clone differs from it by one base. The same CDR3 is also encoded by other DNA sequences in this sample. The chain uses TRDV2 and TRDJ1; 11 bases align to TRDD3. Germline loops: CDR1 GEAIGNYY, CDR2 EKD. The CDR3 runs 19 residues. CDR3 sequence: CACDTVNAGGYQYTDKLIF. CDR3 DNA sequence: TGTGCCTGTGACACCGTCAATGCTGGGGGATACCAGTACACAGATAAACTCATCTTT.

The chain recombines TRDV2 with TRDJ1; the match to TRDD3 covers 8 bases. The CDR3 length is 21 residues. Germline V gene data show CDR1 as GEAIGNYY and CDR2 as EKD. Losses at the gene ends were 3 bases for V and 1 base for J; bases not matched to a gene: 24. DNA for the CDR3: TGTGCCTGTGACCCCGTACTCACTGGGGGCCCCGAGGGTTCAGCCACCGATAAACTCATCTTT. It yields the protein CACDPVLTGGPEGSATDKLIF.

As for this clone: This clone may be a read error of a much larger clone one base away. The chain couples TRDV2 to TRDJ3; 8 bases agree with TRDD3. The CDR3 covers 19 residues. In germline, CDR1 is GEAIGNYY, CDR2 EKD. J gave up 2 bases and V 3 bases, and 11 bases lay outside the gene matches. CDR3 sequence reads: CACDVTGGRRPWDTRQMFF. In nucleotides, the CDR3 is TGTGCCTGTGACGTTACTGGGGGCCGACGCCCCTGGGACACCCGACAGATGTTTTTC.

The rearrangement uses TRDV2 and TRDJ1; 12 nucleotides agree with TRDD3. The germline CDR1 and CDR2 sequences are GEAIGNYY and EKD. With V trimmed by 3 bases and J by 3 bases, 13 bases remained unmatched. The CDR3 spans 18 residues. The CDR3 nucleotides read TGTGCCTGTGACTTCCTACCACTGGGGGATACAGCGGCCGATAAACTCATCTTT. Its protein product is CACDFLPLGDTAADKLIF.

Only a few counts were recorded for this clone. The genes are TRDV2 and TRDJ1; 13 bases match TRDD3. V lost 0 bases to trimming and J lost 3 bases; unmatched junction nucleotides: 6. Germline CDR1 is GEAIGNYY and CDR2 is EKD. The CDR3 has 17 residues. CDR3 sequence reads: CACDTLLGDTRADKLIF. As DNA, the CDR3 is TGTGCCTGTGACACCTTACTGGGGGATACGAGGGCCGATAAACTCATCTTT.

This clone is deemed large (0.1 to 1%). This chain joins TRDV2 and TRDJ1, with 9 positions matching TRDD3. The CDR3 is made up of 18 amino acids. Trimming removed 0 bases from V and 1 base from J; junction bases left unmatched: 11. The germline CDR1 and CDR2 sequences are GEAIGNYY and EKD. DNA of the CDR3: TGTGCCTGTGACACCGTGGGGGATAGGGGTTGGACCACCGATAAACTCATCTTT. Protein product: CACDTVGDRGWTTDKLIF.

The chain links TRDV2 to TRDJ1; 13 bases fit TRDD3. The CDR3 has 19 residues. J lost 0 bases, V lost 2 bases, and 11 bases had no gene match. Germline V gene data show CDR1 as GEAIGNYY and CDR2 as EKD. The CDR3, as DNA: TGTGCCTGTGACAACCTAGCGACTGGGGGATACGAGTACACCGATAAACTCATCTTT. This sequence encodes CACDNLATGGYEYTDKLIF.

The chain has TRDV2 and TRDJ3; possibly TRDD3 for D (6 bases). Per germline, CDR1 GEAIGNYY and CDR2 EKD. This CDR3 region has 18 residues. The V end was cut by 0 bases, the J end by 0 bases, with 11 bases between. In DNA, the CDR3 is TGTGCCTGTGACACCGCTGGGGAAAGCTCCTGGGACACCCGACAGATGTTTTTC. Translation: CACDTAGESSWDTRQMFF.

This CDR3 reads CACDTVWGYSGGPGGADKLIF. In nucleotides, the CDR3 is TGTGCCTGTGACACCGTTTGGGGGTATTCTGGGGGACCTGGAGGGGCCGATAAACTCATCTTT. The gene calls are TRDV2 and TRDJ1; TRDD3 aligns across 8 bases. CDR3 size: 21 residues. Germline CDR1 GEAIGNYY, CDR2 EKD. V lost 0 bases, J lost 3 bases, and 23 bases stayed unmatched.

Remarks on this clone: It differs at one base from a far larger clone, so likely a read error. Other DNA sequences within the sample encode an identical CDR3. The CDR3 sequence is CACDGWGALDKLIF. The CDR3 nucleotides are TGTGCCTGTGACGGCTGGGGGGCCCTCGACAAACTCATCTTT. The chain has TRDV2 and TRDJ1, with 7 bases aligning to TRDD3. V trimming: 3 bases; J trimming: 8 bases; junction bases outside the gene matches: 11. The CDR3 extends over 14 amino acids. Per the germline V gene, CDR1 is GEAIGNYY and CDR2 is EKD.

This clone is large (0.1 to 1%). This rearrangement joins TRDV2 to TRDJ1; maybe TRDD3 (5 bases). Germline V lookup: CDR1 GEAIGNYY, CDR2 EKD. The CDR3 is made up of 14 amino acids. Between the trimmed V and J ends, which lost 1 base and 2 bases, there was a span of 10 bases. The CDR3 DNA reads as TGTGCCTGTGACACTTTACTGGTGACCGATAAACTCATCTTT. Encoded protein: CACDTLLVTDKLIF.

The chain joins TRDV2 to TRDJ3; 8 nucleotides align to TRDD3. The CDR3 extends over 19 amino acids. Germline CDR1 and CDR2: GEAIGNYY and EKD. V was clipped by 2 bases and J by 0 bases; unmatched bases: 8. CDR3 in amino acids: CACDSTGGQSSWDTRQMFF. In DNA form, the CDR3 reads TGTGCCTGTGACAGTACTGGGGGCCAAAGCTCCTGGGACACCCGACAGATGTTTTTC.

A remark on this clone: This likely traces to a read error, being one base from a far larger clone. The J gene is TRDJ1, the V gene TRDV2; 8 bases align to TRDD3. This CDR3 has 16 residues. From germline, CDR1 is GEAIGNYY and CDR2 EKD. CDR3 residues: CAWDTVGGSSPDKLIF. The DNA of the CDR3 is TGTGCCTGGGACACCGTTGGGGGATCCTCTCCCGATAAACTCATCTTT.

V gene TRDV2 combines with J gene TRDJ1; 7 bases fit TRDD3. Germline V gene lookup returns CDR1 GEAIGNYY and CDR2 EKD. The CDR3 spans 16 residues. Germline trimming cut 3 bases from V and 0 bases from J; bases unmatched to any gene: 9. The CDR3 DNA reads TGTGCCTGTGACTTCGTGGGGGACGAGTACACCGATAAACTCATCTTT. Translation gives CACDFVGDEYTDKLIF.

The rearrangement joins TRDV2 to TRDJ1, with 10 nucleotides matching TRDD3. CDR1 GEAIGNYY and CDR2 EKD come from the germline V gene. V gave up 0 bases and J gave up 0 bases; unmatched junction bases: 9. This CDR3 comprises 18 residues. This chain's CDR3 is CACDTLVLGDPDTDKLIF. For the CDR3, the DNA is TGTGCCTGTGACACCTTGGTACTGGGGGATCCCGACACCGATAAACTCATCTTT.

This clone was recorded a few times. This specimen includes other DNA sequences encoding the same CDR3. The chain couples TRDV1 to TRDJ1, with D tentatively TRDD2 (6 bases). V was pared by 2 bases and J by 0 bases, with 13 bases between. The CDR3 loop spans 16 amino acids. Germline CDR1 TSWWSYY, CDR2 QGS. The CDR3 nucleotides read TGTGCTCTTGGGGAAATCTCCTACCAGTACACCGATAAACTCATCTTT. Residues: CALGEISYQYTDKLIF.

Concerning this clone itself: It differs at one base from a far larger clone, so likely a read error. The same CDR3 also results from other DNA sequences found in this sample. The CDR3 nucleotides read TGTGCCTGTGACACCGTTGGGGGGTCCTCTCCCGATAAACTCATCTTT. It codes for CACDTVGGSSPDKLIF. V gene TRDV2 combines with J gene TRDJ1, with TRDD3 as a possible D gene (6 bases). V was shortened by 0 bases and J by 3 bases, with 16 bases between the two germline ends. The CDR3 covers 16 residues. CDR1 and CDR2 (germline): GEAIGNYY, EKD.

A note on this clone: One base away lies a much larger clone, so this may be a sequencing read error. The chain has TRDV2 and TRDJ2, with 8 bases matching TRDD3. After removal of 2 bases from V and 0 bases from J, the junction contained 13 bases not matched to a gene. This CDR3 spans 19 amino acids. Germline V CDR1 and CDR2: GEAIGNYY, EKD. The CDR3 sequence is CACDNILGGKRPLTAQLFF. The CDR3 coding sequence is TGTGCCTGTGACAACATACTGGGGGGCAAACGACCTTTGACAGCACAACTCTTCTTT.

This clone has a handful of counts. The chain carries TRDV2 and TRDJ1; 10 bases align to TRDD3. Germline CDR1 and CDR2: GEAIGNYY and EKD. V lost 1 base to trimming and J lost 4 bases; unmatched junction nucleotides: 5. The CDR3 contains 15 residues. The CDR3 DNA is TGTGCCTGTGACACTCTGGGGGATAAGGACGATAAACTCATCTTT. Its translation is CACDTLGDKDDKLIF.

This clone turned up a few times. The genes are TRDV2 and TRDJ1, with 13 positions matching TRDD3. Germline CDR1 reads GEAIGNYY; CDR2 reads EKD. The V gene end was trimmed by 4 bases and the J gene end by 0 bases; junction bases not matched to a gene: 10. The CDR3 is 18 residues long. DNA for the CDR3: TGTGCCTGTGATCCCGTACTGGGGGATACGATGTACACCGATAAACTCATCTTT. Protein product: CACDPVLGDTMYTDKLIF.

The chain is built from TRDV2 and TRDJ1; TRDD3 aligns across 7 bases. J was trimmed by 2 bases and V by 0 bases; bases with no gene match: 17. Germline values: CDR1 GEAIGNYY, CDR2 EKD. The CDR3 loop spans 19 amino acids. The CDR3 loop is CACDTLLGKRGGWTDKLIF. The CDR3 coding sequence is TGTGCCTGTGACACCTTACTGGGGAAACGGGGAGGTTGGACCGATAAACTCATCTTT.

The chain couples TRDV2 to TRDJ1, with 12 bases identical to TRDD3. Per germline, CDR1 GEAIGNYY and CDR2 EKD. Trimming cost V 2 bases and J 8 bases; bases outside gene matches: 23. There are 20 residues in the CDR3. Here the CDR3 reads CACDIISSPGAGGYAEKLIF. The CDR3 nucleotides are TGTGCCTGTGACATCATTAGTTCCCCCGGGGCTGGGGGATACGCGGAAAAACTCATCTTT.

Regarding this clone: This sequence is one base from a far larger clone and is likely a read error. The same CDR3 is also encoded by other DNA sequences in this sample. The rearrangement links TRDV2 to TRDJ3; 9 bases match TRDD3. CDR3 length equals 20 residues. The trim removed 0 bases at V and 0 bases at J, leaving 8 bases unmatched. Per germline, CDR1 GEAIGNYY and CDR2 EKD. CDR3: CACDTVLGDTSSWDTRQMFF. CDR3 nucleotide sequence: TGTGCCTGTGACACCGTACTAGGGGATACGAGCTCCTGGGACACCCGACAGATGTTTTTC.

As concerns this clone: A much larger clone differs from this one at a single base, so this may be a read error. V is TRDV2 and J is TRDJ3; tentative D call: TRDD3 (5 bases). CDR3 length: 22 residues. CDR1 and CDR2 (germline): GEAIGNYY, EKD. Deletions cut 5 bases from V and 0 bases from J, with 28 bases between. In DNA form, the CDR3 reads TGTGCCTGTGGCCCAATCCCGCAAATTGATACCGATAGCTCCTGGGACACCCGACAGATGTTTTTC. Translation: CACGPIPQIDTDSSWDTRQMFF.

This clone is deemed large. This chain uses TRDV2 with TRDJ3; 8 bases are a match to TRDD3. The germline V gene has CDR1 GEAIGNYY and CDR2 EKD. The CDR3 spans 19 residues. The V segment lost 1 base and the J segment 2 bases; nucleotides outside the gene matches: 9. In nucleotides, the CDR3 is TGTGCCTGTGACACGGTGGGGGATCGGCTCACCTGGGACACCCGACAGATGTTTTTC. Its protein is CACDTVGDRLTWDTRQMFF.